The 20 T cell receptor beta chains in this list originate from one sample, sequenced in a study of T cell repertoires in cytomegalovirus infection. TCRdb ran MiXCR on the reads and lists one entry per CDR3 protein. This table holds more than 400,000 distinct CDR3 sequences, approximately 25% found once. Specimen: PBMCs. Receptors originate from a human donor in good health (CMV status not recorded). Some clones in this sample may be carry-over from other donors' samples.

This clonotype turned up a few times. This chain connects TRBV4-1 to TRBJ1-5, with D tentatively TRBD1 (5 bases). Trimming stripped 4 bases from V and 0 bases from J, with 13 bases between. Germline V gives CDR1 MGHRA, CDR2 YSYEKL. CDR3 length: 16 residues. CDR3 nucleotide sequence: TGCGCCAGCAGCCCGGGTCGGGGCTATAGCAATCAGCCCCAGCATTTT. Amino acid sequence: CASSPGRGYSNQPQHF.

The CDR3 protein is CASSYPSYDRSSYEQYF. The CDR3 DNA is TGTGCCAGCAGTTACCCCTCATATGACAGGAGCTCCTACGAGCAGTACTTC. The chain recombines TRBV6-2 or TRBV6-3 with TRBJ2-7, with a tentative D call TRBD1 (6 bases). This CDR3 region has 17 residues. Germline V gene sequence: CDR1 MNHEY, CDR2 SVGEGT. V was cut by 2 bases and J by 0 bases, with 17 bases left in between.

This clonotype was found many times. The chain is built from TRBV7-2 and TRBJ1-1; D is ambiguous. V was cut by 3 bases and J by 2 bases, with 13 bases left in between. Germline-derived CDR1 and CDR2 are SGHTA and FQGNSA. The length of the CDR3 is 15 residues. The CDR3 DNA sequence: TGTGCCAGCAGCTTGGGCTTTGGGGTTAACACTGAAGCTTTCTTT. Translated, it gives CASSLGFGVNTEAFF.

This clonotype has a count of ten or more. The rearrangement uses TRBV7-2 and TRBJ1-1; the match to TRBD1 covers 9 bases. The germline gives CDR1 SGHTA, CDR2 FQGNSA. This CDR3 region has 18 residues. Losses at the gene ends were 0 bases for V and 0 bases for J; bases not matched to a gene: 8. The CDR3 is CASSLAMLRTGVNTEAFF. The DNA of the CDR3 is TGTGCCAGCAGCTTAGCGATGCTCAGGACAGGGGTGAACACTGAAGCTTTCTTT.

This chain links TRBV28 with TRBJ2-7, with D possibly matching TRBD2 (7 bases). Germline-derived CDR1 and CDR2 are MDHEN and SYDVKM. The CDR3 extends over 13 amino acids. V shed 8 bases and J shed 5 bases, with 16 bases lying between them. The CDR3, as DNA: TGTGCCAGCGGGTCGGGGGGCTGGAACGAGCAGTACGTC. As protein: CASGSGGWNEQYV.

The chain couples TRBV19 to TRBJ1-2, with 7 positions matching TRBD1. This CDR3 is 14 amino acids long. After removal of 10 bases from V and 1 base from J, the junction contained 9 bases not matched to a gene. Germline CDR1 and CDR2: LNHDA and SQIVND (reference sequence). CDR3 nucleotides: TGTGCCACTCAACTGGGACAGAGTAACTATGGCTACACCTTC. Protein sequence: CATQLGQSNYGYTF.

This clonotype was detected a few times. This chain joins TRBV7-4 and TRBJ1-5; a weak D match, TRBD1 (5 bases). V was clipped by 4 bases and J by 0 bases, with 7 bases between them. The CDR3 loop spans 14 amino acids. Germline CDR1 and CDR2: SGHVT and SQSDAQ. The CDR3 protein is CASSSGISNQPQHF. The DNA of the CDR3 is TGTGCCAGCAGCTCAGGGATTAGCAATCAGCCCCAGCATTTT.

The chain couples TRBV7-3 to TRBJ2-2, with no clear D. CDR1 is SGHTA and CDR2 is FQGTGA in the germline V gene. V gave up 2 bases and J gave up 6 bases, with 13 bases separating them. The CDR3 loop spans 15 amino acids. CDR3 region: CASSLYTDGPGELFF. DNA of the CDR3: TGTGCCAGCAGCTTATACACGGACGGGCCCGGGGAGCTGTTTTTT.

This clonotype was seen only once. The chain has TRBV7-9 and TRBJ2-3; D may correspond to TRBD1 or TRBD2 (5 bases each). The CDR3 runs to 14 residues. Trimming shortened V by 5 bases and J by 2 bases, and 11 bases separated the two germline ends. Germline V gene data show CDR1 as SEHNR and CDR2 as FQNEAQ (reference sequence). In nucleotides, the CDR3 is TGTGCCAGCAGCCGCCGGGACCCCACAGATACGCAGTATTTT. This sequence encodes CASSRRDPTDTQYF.

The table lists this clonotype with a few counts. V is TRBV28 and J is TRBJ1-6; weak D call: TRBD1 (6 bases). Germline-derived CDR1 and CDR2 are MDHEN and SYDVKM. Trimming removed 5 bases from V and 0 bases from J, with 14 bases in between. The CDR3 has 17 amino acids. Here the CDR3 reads CASSRTGWSSYNSPLHF. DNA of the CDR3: TGTGCCAGCAGTCGAACAGGGTGGAGCTCCTATAATTCACCCCTCCACTTT.

CDR3 sequence reads: CSAVAGTGGELFF. The CDR3 DNA follows: TGCAGTGCCGTAGCGGGAACGGGCGGGGAGCTGTTTTTT. V is TRBV20-1 and J is TRBJ2-2; 8 bases agree with TRBD2. V trimming: 6 bases; J trimming: 7 bases; junction bases outside the gene matches: 7. This CDR3 has 13 residues. Germline V gene sequence: CDR1 DFQATT, CDR2 SNEGSKA (reference sequence).

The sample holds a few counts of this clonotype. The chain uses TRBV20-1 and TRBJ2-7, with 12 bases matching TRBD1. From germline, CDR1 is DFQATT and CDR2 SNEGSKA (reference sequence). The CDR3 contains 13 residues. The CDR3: CSGDRGLSYEQYF. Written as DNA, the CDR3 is TGCAGCGGGGACAGGGGGCTGTCCTACGAGCAGTACTTC.

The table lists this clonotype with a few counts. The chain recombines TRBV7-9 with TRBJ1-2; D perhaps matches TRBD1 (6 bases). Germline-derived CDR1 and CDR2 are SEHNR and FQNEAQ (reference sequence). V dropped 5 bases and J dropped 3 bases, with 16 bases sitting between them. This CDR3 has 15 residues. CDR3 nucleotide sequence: TGTGCCAGCAGCCCAACCGGGGGCTTAGACTATGGCTACACCTTC. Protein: CASSPTGGLDYGYTF.

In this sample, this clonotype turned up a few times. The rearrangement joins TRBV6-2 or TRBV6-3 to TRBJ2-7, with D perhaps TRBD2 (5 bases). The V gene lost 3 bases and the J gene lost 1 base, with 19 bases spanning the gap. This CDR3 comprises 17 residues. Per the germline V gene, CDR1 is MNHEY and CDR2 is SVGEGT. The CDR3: CASSYRGRTAYSYEQYV. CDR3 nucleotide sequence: TGTGCCAGCAGTTATCGAGGGAGAACTGCCTATTCCTACGAGCAGTACGTC.

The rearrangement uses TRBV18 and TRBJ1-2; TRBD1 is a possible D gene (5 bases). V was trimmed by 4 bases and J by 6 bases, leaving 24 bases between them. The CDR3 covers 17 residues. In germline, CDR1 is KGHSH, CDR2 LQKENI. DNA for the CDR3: TGTGCCAGCTCACAACAGGCCTTCGCCGATGCCCCGGATGGCTACACCTTC. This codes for CASSQQAFADAPDGYTF.

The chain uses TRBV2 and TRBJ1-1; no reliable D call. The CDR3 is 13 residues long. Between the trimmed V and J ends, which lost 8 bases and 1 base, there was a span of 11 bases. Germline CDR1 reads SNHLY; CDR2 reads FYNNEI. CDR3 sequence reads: CASGFGGNTEAFF. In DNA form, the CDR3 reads TGTGCCAGCGGGTTCGGAGGGAACACTGAAGCTTTCTTT.

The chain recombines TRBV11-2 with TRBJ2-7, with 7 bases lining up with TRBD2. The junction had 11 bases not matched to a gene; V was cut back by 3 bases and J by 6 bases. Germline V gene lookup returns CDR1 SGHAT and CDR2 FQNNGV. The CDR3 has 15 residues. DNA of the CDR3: TGTGCCAGCAGCTTGCTCCTGGGGGGGACTGGCGAGCAGTACTTC. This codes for CASSLLLGGTGEQYF.

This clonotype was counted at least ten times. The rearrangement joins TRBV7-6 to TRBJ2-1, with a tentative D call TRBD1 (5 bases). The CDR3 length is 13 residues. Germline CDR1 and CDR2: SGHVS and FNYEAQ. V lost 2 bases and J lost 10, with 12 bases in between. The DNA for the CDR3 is TGTGCCAGCAGCTTAATCTCTGCAGGGGAGCAGTTCTTC. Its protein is CASSLISAGEQFF.

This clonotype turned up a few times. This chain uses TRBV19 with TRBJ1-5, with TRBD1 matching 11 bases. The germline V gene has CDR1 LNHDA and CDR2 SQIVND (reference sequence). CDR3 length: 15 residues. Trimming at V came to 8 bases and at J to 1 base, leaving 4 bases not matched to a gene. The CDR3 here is CASQDRGQSNQPQHF. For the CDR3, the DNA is TGTGCCAGTCAGGACAGGGGGCAGAGCAATCAGCCCCAGCATTTT.

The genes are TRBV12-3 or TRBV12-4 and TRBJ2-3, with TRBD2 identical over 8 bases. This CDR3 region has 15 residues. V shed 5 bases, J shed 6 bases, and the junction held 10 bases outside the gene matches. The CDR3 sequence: CASSAAGAGVDTQYF. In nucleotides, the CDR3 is TGTGCCAGCAGTGCAGCGGGAGCCGGCGTCGATACGCAGTATTTT.